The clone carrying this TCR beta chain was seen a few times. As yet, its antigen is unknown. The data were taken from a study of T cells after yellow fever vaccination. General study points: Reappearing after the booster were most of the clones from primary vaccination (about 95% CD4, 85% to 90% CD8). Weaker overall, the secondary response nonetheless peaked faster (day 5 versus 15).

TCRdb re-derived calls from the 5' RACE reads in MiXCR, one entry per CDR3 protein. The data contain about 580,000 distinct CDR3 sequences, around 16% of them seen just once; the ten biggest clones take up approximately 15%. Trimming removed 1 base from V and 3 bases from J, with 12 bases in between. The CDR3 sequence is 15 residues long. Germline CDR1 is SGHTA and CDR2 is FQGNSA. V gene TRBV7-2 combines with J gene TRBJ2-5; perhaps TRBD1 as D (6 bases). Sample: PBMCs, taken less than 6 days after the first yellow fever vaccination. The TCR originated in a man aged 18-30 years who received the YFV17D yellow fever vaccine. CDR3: CASSLVGAIEETQYF. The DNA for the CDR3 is TGTGCCAGCAGCTTAGTGGGGGCAATCGAAGAGACCCAGTACTTC.